The rows below give T cell receptor beta chains drawn from one sample of a study of blood T cell repertoires in COVID-19. Data came from immunoSEQ multiplex PCR; TCRdb stores just in-frame clones and leaves some out. The sample lists about 24,000 clones, roughly 82% occurring once. Sequencing was done on a sample of peripheral blood. These receptors originate from a human donor with active COVID-19. The donor label of this sample is uncertain. Each CDR3 is given with its conserved first and last residue. D genes are given only for firm matches. Rows give clone size only sometimes, using once, few, many, or a class for an expanded clone.

D gene	J gene	clone size	V gene	CDR3 protein	CDR3 DNA
-	TRBJ2-3	-	TRBV10-3	CAISDLTGGTDTQYF	TGTGCCATCAGTGACCTAACTGGAGGCACAGATACGCAGTATTTT
-	TRBJ1-5	-	TRBV30	CAWSVAGRQPQHF	TGTGCCTGGAGTGTAGCAGGGAGGCAGCCCCAGCATTTT
TRBD1	TRBJ2-3	-	TRBV5-1	CASSLETGSTDTQYF	TGCGCCAGCAGCTTAGAGACAGGGAGCACAGATACGCAGTATTTT
TRBD2	TRBJ2-1	-	TRBV19	CASSIVGTGLAAYNEQFF	TGTGCCAGTAGTATAGTGGGGACGGGACTAGCGGCCTACAATGAGCAGTTCTTC
TRBD2	TRBJ2-1	medium-sized	TRBV2	CASRPGTSTYNEQFF	TGTGCCAGCAGGCCCGGGACTAGTACTTACAATGAGCAGTTCTTC
TRBD1	TRBJ1-2	once	TRBV9	CASSPADRGYGYTF	TGTGCCAGCAGCCCGGCGGACAGGGGCTATGGCTACACCTTC
-	TRBJ2-7	-	TRBV28	CATTVGGTYEQYF	TGTGCCACCACGGTAGGGGGAACCTACGAGCAGTACTTC
-	TRBJ1-5	few	TRBV30	CAWSSRNNQPQHF	TGTGCCTGGAGTTCCAGGAACAATCAGCCCCAGCATTTT
-	TRBJ2-1	-	TRBV10-1	CASSPERSGEQFF	TGCGCCAGCAGTCCCGAAAGGAGCGGTGAGCAGTTCTTC
TRBD2	TRBJ2-1	-	TRBV5-4	CASSLDPGLAGAMEQFF	TGTGCCAGCAGCTTGGATCCGGGACTAGCGGGAGCCATGGAGCAGTTCTTC
TRBD1	TRBJ2-1	once	TRBV11-3	CASSHTGTGLNTEQFF	TGTGCCAGCAGCCACACCGGGACAGGGCTAAACACTGAGCAGTTCTTC
-	TRBJ2-1	-	TRBV5-4	CASRRGMGPDSYNEQFF	TGTGCCAGCAGGAGAGGGATGGGCCCTGACTCCTACAATGAGCAGTTCTTC
-	TRBJ2-3	-	TRBV12-3/TRBV12-4	CASSFMDTQYF	TGTGCCAGCAGTTTTATGGATACGCAGTATTTT
TRBD1	TRBJ1-1	once	TRBV28	CASSLGLTGVEAFF	TGTGCCAGCAGTTTAGGACTAACAGGGGTTGAAGCTTTCTTT
-	TRBJ1-2	-	TRBV9	CASSGGWSVDGYTF	TGTGCCAGCAGCGGCGGATGGAGTGTGGATGGCTACACCTTC
TRBD1	TRBJ1-6	-	TRBV5-1	CASSLAGTGGLSPLHF	TGCGCCAGCAGCTTGGCCGGGACAGGGGGTTTGTCACCCCTCCACTTT
TRBD1	TRBJ2-5	-	TRBV5-1	CASSSGTGMEQETQYF	TGCGCCAGCAGCTCGGGGACAGGGATGGAACAAGAGACCCAGTACTTC
-	TRBJ1-4	-	TRBV2	CASGVAGAREKLFF	TGTGCCAGCGGAGTCGCAGGGGCGCGAGAAAAACTGTTTTTT
-	TRBJ2-2	-	TRBV11-3	CASSLGETGRELFF	TGTGCCAGCAGCTTAGGAGAAACAGGCAGGGAGCTGTTTTTT
TRBD1	TRBJ1-6	-	TRBV4-2	CASSQGGQWSSPLHF	TGTGCCAGCAGCCAAGGGGGACAGTGGTCGTCACCCCTCCACTTT
TRBD1	TRBJ1-1	-	TRBV19	CASSTRQGGTEAFF	TGTGCCAGTAGTACCCGACAGGGCGGCACTGAAGCTTTCTTT
TRBD1	TRBJ2-5	-	TRBV5-6	CASSLTGTDLQETQYF	TGTGCCAGCAGCTTAACCGGGACAGATTTACAAGAGACCCAGTACTTC
-	TRBJ2-2	-	TRBV4-2	CASSQAAANTGELFF	TGTGCCAGCAGCCAGGCGGCCGCGAACACCGGGGAGCTGTTTTTT
TRBD2	TRBJ2-3	-	TRBV27	CASSSGERGTQYF	TGTGCCAGCAGTAGCGGGGAAAGGGGAACGCAGTATTTT
-	TRBJ1-3	few	TRBV19	CASSRLTYSGNTIYF	TGTGCCAGTAGTAGGTTGACATACTCTGGAAACACCATATATTTT
TRBD1	TRBJ2-2	once	TRBV7-6	CASSLVGQEVYTGELFF	TGTGCCAGCAGCTTAGTCGGACAGGAAGTTTACACCGGGGAGCTGTTTTTT
TRBD2	TRBJ2-7	-	TRBV20-1	CSASLLAGTTYEQYF	TGCAGTGCTAGTTTACTAGCGGGAACCACCTACGAGCAGTACTTC
TRBD1	TRBJ1-6	-	TRBV9	CASSPRTGGSPLHF	TGTGCCAGCAGCCCGAGGACAGGGGGGTCACCCCTCCACTTT
-	TRBJ2-1	-	TRBV10-3	CAISESDWDEQFF	TGTGCCATCAGTGAGTCGGACTGGGATGAGCAGTTCTTC